The 9 T cell receptor beta chains presented below share a single source sample, sequenced in a study of Ad26.COV2.S vaccination and SARS-CoV-2 variants. Documented treatment: around 19 received Ad26.COV2.S at low or high dose, single or two shots; 5 received placebo; per-sample allocation not given. Sampling occurred on day 63 after the first vaccine or placebo injection. Using immunoSEQ multiplex PCR, the repertoire was profiled, and TCRdb retains in-frame clones only, with some absent. Here the sample spans more than 300,000 clones, 85% being singletons. Specimen: peripheral blood, collected in a trial of Ad26.COV2.S vaccine versus placebo. These receptors came from a person aged 18-60 years who received the Ad26.COV2.S COVID-19 vaccine or a placebo.

The chain joins TRBV2 to TRBJ2-4, with no clear D. Per germline, CDR1 SNHLY and CDR2 FYNNEI. Trimming took off 5 bases at V and 0 bases at J, with 11 bases between the two ends. CDR3 length: 15 amino acids. The chain's CDR3 is CASSRADLAKNIQYF. The CDR3 region has the DNA TGTGCCAGCAGTAGGGCAGACCTAGCCAAAAACATTCAGTACTTC.

This chain joins TRBV25-1 and TRBJ1-2; tentative D call: TRBD1 (6 bases). The CDR3 covers 13 residues. V lost 1 base to trimming and J lost 3 bases, with 6 bases between them. Looked up from germline, CDR1 is MGHDK and CDR2 is SYGVNS. The CDR3 region is CASSESGDYGYTF. Written as DNA, the CDR3 is TGTGCCAGCAGTGAATCAGGGGACTATGGCTACACCTTC.

The count of this clone is one. The V and J genes are TRBV6-6 and TRBJ2-3; 7 bases are shared with TRBD2. Germline assignment: CDR1 MNHNY and CDR2 SVGAGI (reference sequence). The CDR3 length is 16 residues. Trimming took 0 bases from V and 2 from J; bases not matched to a gene: 5. The CDR3 sequence is CASSYSVAGDTDTQYF. The CDR3 coding sequence is TGTGCCAGCAGTTACTCGGTCGCGGGGGACACAGATACGCAGTATTTT.

This sequence joins TRBV2 and TRBJ2-5; a possible D gene is TRBD1 (7 bases). The length of the CDR3 is 14 residues. V was trimmed by 5 bases and J by 4 bases, leaving 14 bases between them. CDR1 is SNHLY, CDR2 FYNNEI, per germline. The CDR3 sequence is CASSQGGLLETQYF. The CDR3 DNA follows: TGTGCCAGCAGTCAGGGGGGACTCCTAGAGACCCAGTACTTC.

This chain connects TRBV25-1 to TRBJ2-7; D perhaps matches TRBD1 (5 bases). The V end lost 3 bases, the J end lost 2 bases, and 14 bases lay between the germline ends. This CDR3 contains 15 residues. CDR1 is MGHDK and CDR2 is SYGVNS in the germline V gene. The CDR3, as DNA: TGTGCCAGCAGTGACTACAGGACGGCGGCCTACGAGCAGTACTTC. Protein: CASSDYRTAAYEQYF.

This chain uses TRBV19 with TRBJ2-3; D unresolved. CDR1 and CDR2 (germline): LNHDA, SQIVND (reference sequence). V dropped 6 bases and J dropped 2 bases, with 12 bases sitting between them. CDR3 length equals 14 residues. The CDR3 reads CASSLSTDTDTQYF. DNA for the CDR3: TGTGCCAGTAGCCTTTCGACGGACACAGATACGCAGTATTTT.

The chain is built from TRBV10-1 and TRBJ2-2, with D uncertain. The V gene lost 0 bases and the J gene lost 2 bases, with 10 bases spanning the gap. This CDR3 has 16 amino acids. Germline V gene data show CDR1 as WNHNN and CDR2 as SYGVQD (reference sequence). The CDR3 is CASSESHHLNTGELFF. The DNA for the CDR3 is TGCGCCAGCAGTGAGTCGCACCACCTAAACACCGGGGAGCTGTTTTTT.

The chain employs TRBV16 and TRBJ2-7; 10 nucleotides align to TRBD1. Germline V lookup: CDR1 KGHSY, CDR2 FQNENV. There are 14 residues in the CDR3. The junction had 3 bases not matched to a gene; V was cut back by 7 bases and J by 0 bases. The CDR3 protein is CASMGQGSSYEQYF. The CDR3 nucleotides are TGTGCCAGCATGGGACAGGGGAGCTCCTACGAGCAGTACTTC. Together with reference TRBV16 and TRBJ2-7, the CDR3 gives the full variable domain: GEEVAQTPKHLVRGEGQKAKLYCAPIKGHSYVFWYQQVLKNEFKFLISFQNENVFDETGMPKERFSAKCLPNSPCSLEIQATKLEDSAVYFCASMGQGSSYEQYFGPGTRLTVT.

The chain uses TRBV15 and TRBJ1-6, with D tentatively TRBD1 (5 bases). V lost 5 bases to trimming and J lost 9 bases, with 14 bases between them. From germline, CDR1 is LNHNV and CDR2 YYDKDF (reference sequence). The CDR3 is made up of 14 amino acids. CDR3 nucleotides: TGTGCCACCAGCTTGGGGCAGGGTAGTTCACCCCTCCACTTT. It is translated as CATSLGQGSSPLHF.